Listed below are T cell receptor beta chains from one sample, sequenced in a study of human T cells and chemical hapten exposure. TCRdb processed the RACE reads anew with MiXCR; each CDR3 protein has one entry. The sample consists of around 150,000 distinct CDR3 sequences, roughly 25% of them appearing once. The starting material was whole blood, obtained in connection with sensitization to the hapten diphenylcyclopropenone (DPC). The receptor set was obtained from a young woman with alopecia areata. Some clones in this sample may be carry-over from other donors' samples. Each CDR3 is given with its conserved first and last residue. Fields, in order: V gene, J gene, clone size, D gene, CDR3 DNA, CDR3 protein. D genes are given only for firm matches. Clone size is shown for a subset of rows, as once, few, many or a class of expanded clone.

V gene: TRBV29-1
J gene: TRBJ2-3
clone size: few
D gene: NA
CDR3 DNA: TGCAGCGTTGTCCCGGGAGTGGCAGATACGCAGTATTTT
CDR3 protein: CSVVPGVADTQYF

V gene: TRBV5-6
J gene: TRBJ1-5
clone size: few
D gene: TRBD1
CDR3 DNA: TGTGCCAGCAGCGCGACAGGGGACCAGCCCCAGCATTTT
CDR3 protein: CASSATGDQPQHF

V gene: TRBV7-6
J gene: TRBJ1-1
clone size: few
D gene: NA
CDR3 DNA: TGTGCCAGCAGCCGGACAGTTACGCACACTGAAGCTTTCTTT
CDR3 protein: CASSRTVTHTEAFF

V gene: TRBV12-3/TRBV12-4
J gene: TRBJ1-2
clone size: few
D gene: NA
CDR3 DNA: TGTGCCAGCAGAGGTAGCGGGCTTTGGTATGGCTACACCTTC
CDR3 protein: CASRGSGLWYGYTF

V gene: TRBV9
J gene: TRBJ2-3
clone size: few
D gene: NA
CDR3 DNA: TGTGCCAGCAGCGCTAGCGTCTCCCGCACAGATACGCAGTATTTT
CDR3 protein: CASSASVSRTDTQYF

V gene: TRBV6-5
J gene: TRBJ1-6
clone size: few
D gene: TRBD1
CDR3 DNA: TGTGCGACCCGCAGGGGGAATTCACCCCTCCACTTT
CDR3 protein: CATRRGNSPLHF

V gene: TRBV20-1
J gene: TRBJ2-5
clone size: few
D gene: NA
CDR3 DNA: TGCAGTGCTAGGTTCTGGGGCCTGGAGACCCAGTACTTC
CDR3 protein: CSARFWGLETQYF

V gene: TRBV7-2
J gene: TRBJ2-7
clone size: NA
D gene: NA
CDR3 DNA: TGTGCCAGCAGAAAGCTTCTAGCGTCCGAGCAGTACTTC
CDR3 protein: CASRKLLASEQYF

V gene: TRBV7-9
J gene: TRBJ1-4
clone size: NA
D gene: NA
CDR3 DNA: TGTGCCAGCAGCTCTTCAGGGACTGCAGAAAAACTGTTTTTT
CDR3 protein: CASSSSGTAEKLFF

V gene: TRBV5-6
J gene: TRBJ2-1
clone size: NA
D gene: TRBD2
CDR3 DNA: TGTGCCAGCAGCTGGACTAGCGGGGGTAACAATGAGCAGTTCTTC
CDR3 protein: CASSWTSGGNNEQFF

V gene: TRBV7-9
J gene: TRBJ2-7
clone size: NA
D gene: NA
CDR3 DNA: TGTGCCAGCAGACACTCGGGGTACGAGCAGTACTTC
CDR3 protein: CASRHSGYEQYF

V gene: TRBV7-6
J gene: TRBJ2-5
clone size: NA
D gene: TRBD2
CDR3 DNA: TGTGCCAGCAGCGGTAGCGGGATCGAGACCCAGTACTTC
CDR3 protein: CASSGSGIETQYF

V gene: TRBV3-1
J gene: TRBJ2-7
clone size: NA
D gene: NA
CDR3 DNA: TGTGCCAGCAGCCAAGCCCCCGGGGACTCCTACGAGCAGTACTTC
CDR3 protein: CASSQAPGDSYEQYF

V gene: TRBV4-3
J gene: TRBJ2-7
clone size: NA
D gene: TRBD1
CDR3 DNA: TGCGCCAGCAGCCAAGACGGACAGGGGGTTACCGAGCAGTACTTC
CDR3 protein: CASSQDGQGVTEQYF

V gene: TRBV10-3
J gene: TRBJ1-2
clone size: NA
D gene: NA
CDR3 DNA: TGTGCCATCAGTCGGACGGACGACTATGGCTACACCTTC
CDR3 protein: CAISRTDDYGYTF

V gene: TRBV4-3
J gene: TRBJ2-5
clone size: NA
D gene: NA
CDR3 DNA: TGCGCCAGCAGCCAAACCACGAGTTCCCCCTCATCCCAGTACTTC
CDR3 protein: CASSQTTSSPSSQYF

V gene: TRBV29-1
J gene: TRBJ2-7
clone size: few
D gene: NA
CDR3 DNA: TGCAGCATCCTGCCAGTTGAGAGCTCCTACGAGCAGTACTTC
CDR3 protein: CSILPVESSYEQYF

V gene: TRBV7-2
J gene: TRBJ2-1
clone size: NA
D gene: TRBD2
CDR3 DNA: TGTGCCAGCAGCCTAGTAGGGCCCGGGGGGGGCCGGGTCAATGAGCAGTTCTTC
CDR3 protein: CASSLVGPGGGRVNEQFF

V gene: TRBV5-1
J gene: TRBJ2-2
clone size: few
D gene: NA
CDR3 DNA: TGCGCCAGCAGCTGGCGGGGTTCGAACACCGGGGAGCTGTTTTTT
CDR3 protein: CASSWRGSNTGELFF